The rows below give T cell receptor beta chains drawn from one sample of a study of T cell repertoires in cytomegalovirus infection. One entry per CDR3 protein, called by TCRdb with MiXCR from the reads. Among about 400,000 distinct CDR3 sequences listed, roughly 20% were seen once. Sequences were obtained from PBMCs. Receptors were obtained from a human donor in good health (CMV status not recorded). Some clones in this sample may be carry-over from other donors' samples. CDR3s include the opening cysteine and the closing phenylalanine or tryptophan. D genes are given only for firm matches. Clone size is given for some rows only: seen once, a few or many times, or a class if the clone is expanded.

J,size,V,D,CDR3,DNA
TRBJ1-4,NA,TRBV29-1,NA,CSVELASDNEKLFF,TGCAGCGTTGAATTGGCCAGCGATAATGAAAAACTGTTTTTT
TRBJ2-5,NA,TRBV14,NA,CASSPVAWGGETQYF,TGTGCCAGCAGCCCCGTTGCCTGGGGTGGAGAGACCCAGTACTTC
TRBJ2-7,many,TRBV28,NA,CASSFRGWEQYF,TGTGCCAGCAGTTTTCGGGGGTGGGAGCAGTACTTC
TRBJ2-1,NA,TRBV19,TRBD1,CASQGARSVGEQFF,TGTGCCTCCCAGGGGGCGCGGTCAGTCGGTGAGCAGTTCTTC
TRBJ1-5,many,TRBV7-2,NA,CASSFGGSDQPQHF,TGTGCCAGCAGCTTCGGGGGATCCGATCAGCCCCAGCATTTT
TRBJ1-1,many,TRBV6-2/TRBV6-3,NA,CASRPSFRDTFTEAFF,TGTGCCAGCAGGCCCAGTTTCCGGGACACGTTCACTGAAGCTTTCTTT
TRBJ2-1,NA,TRBV12-3/TRBV12-4,TRBD2,CASTKIPGLAFF,TGTGCCAGCACCAAAATACCGGGACTAGCATTCTTC
TRBJ1-4,many,TRBV19,NA,CASSTIRDSNEKLFF,TGTGCCAGTAGTACTATACGAGACTCTAATGAAAAACTGTTTTTT
TRBJ1-1,NA,TRBV6-5,NA,CASRAGQMNTEAFF,TGTGCCAGCAGAGCAGGACAGATGAACACTGAAGCTTTCTTT
TRBJ2-7,many,TRBV11-2,NA,CASSLVRGSSYEQYF,TGTGCCAGCAGCTTAGTTCGGGGTAGCTCCTACGAGCAGTACTTC
TRBJ2-7,many,TRBV7-2,NA,CASSHRGNEGYEQYF,TGTGCCAGCAGCCACCGGGGTAACGAGGGGTACGAGCAGTACTTC
TRBJ1-6,NA,TRBV4-3,NA,CARSQDRGTPLHF,TGCGCCCGCAGCCAAGACCGGGGGACACCCCTCCACTTT
TRBJ2-7,NA,TRBV7-8,TRBD2,CASSLVTSDYYEQYF,TGTGCCAGCAGCTTAGTGACTAGCGACTACTACGAGCAGTACTTC
TRBJ2-5,few,TRBV12-3/TRBV12-4,TRBD1,CASSSSDRGRQETQYF,TGTGCCAGCAGTTCATCGGACAGGGGAAGGCAAGAGACCCAGTACTTC
TRBJ2-1,NA,TRBV5-4,NA,CASSLPTAAFYNEQFF,TGTGCCAGCAGCCTACCGACCGCGGCGTTCTACAATGAGCAGTTCTTC
TRBJ2-3,many,TRBV11-2,NA,CATGGRASTDTQYF,TGTGCCACCGGGGGGCGGGCTAGCACAGATACGCAGTATTTT
TRBJ1-5,few,TRBV19,TRBD1,CASRTQGQDGQPQHF,TGTGCCAGTAGGACCCAGGGACAGGATGGACAGCCCCAGCATTTT
TRBJ1-1,NA,TRBV29-1,NA,CSVHAGTEAFF,TGCAGCGTCCACGCGGGCACTGAAGCTTTCTTT
TRBJ1-1,few,TRBV30,NA,CAWSVGTGDTEAFF,TGTGCCTGGAGTGTCGGGACTGGTGACACTGAAGCTTTCTTT
TRBJ1-2,NA,TRBV20-1,TRBD1,CSAWDRGVGGYTF,TGCAGTGCTTGGGACAGGGGAGTTGGTGGCTACACCTTC
TRBJ2-5,NA,TRBV7-9,NA,CASSSHRTLGDEETQYF,TGTGCCAGCAGCTCCCACAGAACATTGGGAGACGAAGAGACCCAGTACTTC
TRBJ2-3,many,TRBV4-2,TRBD1,CASSLLGTGGPADTQYF,TGTGCCAGCAGCCTCTTGGGGACAGGGGGCCCCGCAGATACGCAGTATTTT
TRBJ1-1,NA,TRBV9,NA,CASSVQTEPRSEAFF,TGTGCCAGCAGCGTCCAGACAGAGCCTCGGTCTGAAGCTTTCTTT
TRBJ2-7,few,TRBV7-7,NA,CASSFDLQQGRPYEQYF,TGTGCCAGCAGCTTCGACCTCCAACAGGGGAGGCCTTACGAGCAGTACTTC
TRBJ2-7,NA,TRBV2,NA,CASSEGGPEETYEQYF,TGTGCCAGCAGTGAGGGGGGCCCCGAGGAAACCTACGAGCAGTACTTC
TRBJ1-1,few,TRBV6-6,NA,CASSYSMGDTEAFF,TGTGCCAGCAGTTACTCCATGGGCGACACTGAAGCTTTCTTT
TRBJ1-5,many,TRBV7-8,NA,CASTPPQHF,TGTGCCAGCACCCCTCCCCAGCATTTT
TRBJ2-1,NA,TRBV9,TRBD2,CASSVVSERDYANEQFF,TGTGCCAGCAGCGTAGTGAGCGAGAGGGACTATGCCAATGAGCAGTTCTTC
TRBJ1-5,few,TRBV18,NA,CASSPLYDQPQHF,TGTGCCAGCTCACCGCTTTATGATCAGCCCCAGCATTTT
TRBJ1-6,few,TRBV12-3/TRBV12-4,NA,CASSLWSAVETLHF,TGTGCCAGCAGTTTGTGGTCGGCAGTAGAGACCCTCCACTTT
TRBJ1-1,NA,TRBV3-1,TRBD1,CASRLRQGAENTEAFF,TGTGCCAGCAGACTCAGACAGGGGGCAGAGAACACTGAAGCTTTCTTT
TRBJ2-3,many,TRBV7-6,NA,CASSSRAGPTSSYTQYF,TGTGCCAGCAGCTCTCGCGCGGGACCCACCTCTTCATACACGCAGTATTTT
TRBJ2-2,NA,TRBV5-1,TRBD2,CASSSGTSTLTGELFF,TGCGCCAGCAGCTCCGGGACTAGCACCCTCACCGGGGAGCTGTTTTTT
TRBJ2-1,NA,TRBV5-5,TRBD1,CASRSGQVSSYNEQFF,TGTGCCAGCAGATCGGGACAGGTCAGCTCCTACAATGAGCAGTTCTTC
TRBJ2-7,NA,TRBV7-9,NA,CASSLAGRDYEQYF,TGTGCCAGCAGCTTAGCAGGCCGCGACTACGAGCAGTACTTC
TRBJ2-1,few,TRBV27,NA,CASSLAFPGEQFF,TGTGCCAGCAGTTTAGCGTTTCCAGGTGAGCAGTTCTTC
TRBJ2-1,NA,TRBV2,NA,CASSFEGTSYNEQFF,TGTGCCAGCAGTTTTGAGGGGACATCTTACAATGAGCAGTTCTTC
TRBJ2-7,NA,TRBV28,NA,CASSPRETFYEQYF,TGTGCCAGCAGTCCACGTGAAACCTTCTACGAGCAGTACTTC
TRBJ2-7,NA,TRBV6-2/TRBV6-3,NA,CASSYSIGKGSYEQYF,TGTGCCAGCAGTTACTCGATCGGTAAGGGGTCCTACGAGCAGTACTTC
TRBJ2-2,many,TRBV6-1,TRBD1,CASRRTGWTGELFF,TGTGCCAGCAGGAGGACAGGGTGGACCGGGGAGCTGTTTTTT
TRBJ2-1,many,TRBV7-6,TRBD2,CASSLGGGGSSYNEQFF,TGTGCCAGCAGCTTAGGGGGGGGTGGGAGCTCCTACAATGAGCAGTTCTTC
TRBJ1-2,few,TRBV12-3/TRBV12-4,NA,CASSSQNGYTF,TGTGCCAGCAGTTCACAGAATGGCTACACCTTC
TRBJ1-5,few,TRBV7-8,NA,CASSLGFSQPQHF,TGTGCCAGCAGCCTAGGGTTTTCTCAGCCCCAGCATTTT
TRBJ2-1,once,TRBV20-1,NA,CSARGNRGPQFF,TGCAGTGCTAGAGGGAACCGTGGACCTCAGTTCTTC
TRBJ2-5,NA,TRBV27,NA,CASSSILQETQYF,TGTGCCAGCAGTTCGATACTCCAAGAGACCCAGTACTTC